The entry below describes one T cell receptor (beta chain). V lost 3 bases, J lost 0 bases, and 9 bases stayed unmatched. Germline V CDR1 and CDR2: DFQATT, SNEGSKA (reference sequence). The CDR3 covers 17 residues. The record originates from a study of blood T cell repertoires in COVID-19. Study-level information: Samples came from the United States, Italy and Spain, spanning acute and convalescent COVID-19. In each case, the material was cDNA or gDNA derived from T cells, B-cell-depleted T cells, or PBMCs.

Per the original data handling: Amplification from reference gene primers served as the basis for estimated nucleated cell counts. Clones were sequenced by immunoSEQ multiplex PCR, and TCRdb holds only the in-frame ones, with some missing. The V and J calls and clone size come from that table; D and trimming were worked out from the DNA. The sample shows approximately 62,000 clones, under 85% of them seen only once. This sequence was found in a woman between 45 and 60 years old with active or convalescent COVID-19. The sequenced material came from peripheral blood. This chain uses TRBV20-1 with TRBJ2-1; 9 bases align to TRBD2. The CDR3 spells CSASLGASGDSYNEQFF. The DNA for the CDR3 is TGCAGTGCTAGTTTAGGGGCTAGCGGGGACTCCTACAATGAGCAGTTCTTC.